The clone carrying this TCR beta chain was recorded many times. What it binds is unknown. The CDR3 runs 16 residues. V was clipped by 2 bases and J by 1 base; unmatched bases: 8. Germline assignment: CDR1 LGHNA and CDR2 YSLEER. This sample stems from a study of T cells after yellow fever vaccination. General study points: The presence of abundant clonotypes contaminating from the bulk population was possible in FACS-sorted repertoires. Once the booster was given, most primary-vaccination clones reappeared, at approximately 97% for CD4 and approximately 88% for CD8.

In making TCR cDNA, 5'RACE template switching added a universal primer site and UMIs to it. TCRdb ran MiXCR on the 5' RACE reads and lists one entry per CDR3 protein. The sample records a few hundred thousand distinct CDR3 sequences, 3.6% being singletons. Sequenced here: PBMCs, sampled 15 days after the yellow fever booster vaccination. The source of this sequence is a man aged 18 to 30 who received the YFV17D yellow fever vaccine. This rearrangement joins TRBV4-3 to TRBJ2-7; 7 positions match TRBD2. CDR3 amino acids: CASSQTKAGPSYEQYF. CDR3 DNA sequence: TGCGCCAGCAGCCAAACCAAAGCGGGGCCGTCCTACGAGCAGTACTTC.